The present entry profiles one T cell receptor beta chain with its context. Its antigen is unknown. It has no much larger one-base neighbor in the sample; base qualities were not kept. Libraries were built with the immunoSEQ multiplex PCR assay. For the multiplex PCR, a mixture combining 60 forward primers for TCR Vbeta segments and 13 reverse primers for TCR Jbeta segments was used. The CDR3 region of rearranged TCR beta genes was amplified from genomic DNA by a multiplex PCR assay. Amplified TCR beta libraries were sequenced as 87-base-pair reads on the Illumina HiSeq System. Turning to the authors' computational methods: Across the roughly 700 repertoires, a later analysis counted roughly 77 million unique TCR beta chains, 9.5 million to 13 million of which were shared by at least two donors. To remove PCR and sequencing errors, raw reads were error-corrected and collapsed into unique sequences using a nearest-neighbor algorithm that merged closely related sequences. To assign V, D and J gene segments, CDR3 sequences were aligned to IMGT reference sequences. For a sequence to be retained, at least a six-nucleotide match to both a V gene segment and a J gene segment was required. Rearrangements were classified as productive when the CDR3 lacked stop codons and remained in frame with V and J, and all other rearrangements were classified as non-productive. CDR3 was defined according to IMGT convention as the region running from the second conserved V-encoded cysteine to the conserved J-encoded phenylalanine. The earlier analysis of about 640 of the donors excluded any sequence lacking an unambiguous match to a single V gene segment. An earlier analysis of 500 to 700 of the donors classified V segments as functional when productive rearrangements were above 56.7% and as segregating when the standard deviation between donors was above 5%. A statistical classification framework was built to diagnose cytomegalovirus status from the catalog of TCR beta chain sequences. V and J gene assignment, in a later analysis, came from comparing TCR nucleotide sequences with IMGT/GENE-DB human TR gene sequences. A later analysis assigned CDR3 sequences and most-parsimonious VDJ recombination scenarios with the TCRdist pipeline. A later analysis defined each TCR beta chain by its CDR3 amino acid sequence plus V-gene family, and excluded reads lacking a unique V-gene family. In a later analysis, 500 to 700 highly shared, low-generation-probability nucleotide sequences were removed to address suspected cross-contamination and a sequencing artifact. A later analysis calculated a clonal expansion index for each public chain from normalized within-repertoire ranks of inferred template counts. In a later analysis, generation probabilities were computed using a VDJ recombination model fitted to out-of-frame rearrangements, and the results were checked against IGoR. Hypergeometric tests were used in a later analysis to score TCR-TCR, TCR-HLA and TCR-CMV co-occurrence, with a repertoire-size bias correction applied to the TCR pairs. False discovery rates were estimated in a later analysis by permuting HLA or CMV assignments 20 times. In a later analysis, co-occurring TCRs were grouped using DBSCAN, with TCRdist sequence similarity added in when clustering inside HLA-allele-positive subsets. Repertoires with fewer than 30,000 or more than 120,000 public chains were left out of co-occurrence clustering, as were about 5 repertoires with anomalous nucleotide sharing. This immuneACCESS table, as held by TCRdb, lists in-frame sequences with V and J called but not all clones. Of the missing ones, under half trace to an unresolved V gene in checked studies; the others have no known cause. V, J and clone size are those of that table, while D and trimming were read from the DNA. The sample includes 100,000 to 150,000 clones, with 65% to 75% observed a single time. Under 4.5% of the sample is in the top ten clones.

The source of the sample is a study of cytomegalovirus exposure and HLA in healthy donors (dated by TCRdb to the late 2010s). The study in broad terms: According to an earlier analysis of 550 to 750 of the donors, about 179 million T cells yielded roughly 110 million unique TCR beta sequences and approximately 280 Gb of sequence data. About 280 gigabases of sequencing data and approximately 93 million unique TCR sequences were included in an early release covering roughly 600 HLA-typed donors. Among the roughly 400 genotyped donors, approximately 82% belonged to the genetic ancestry cluster associated with self-reported Caucasian donors. The study aimed to test whether cataloging public T cell receptors could reveal signatures of past pathogen exposure. The T cell repertoires of several hundred subjects were profiled by immunosequencing and related to cytomegalovirus serostatus. Besides the first cohort of around 670 subjects, a separate validation cohort made up of over 95 different subjects was used. High-throughput TCR immunosequencing, statistical association of individual TCRs with disease status, and machine learning were combined to predict cytomegalovirus infection status. A later analysis re-examined previously published TCR beta repertoires from 610 or so donors and added high-resolution HLA genotyping to investigate patterns of TCR occurrence. The later analysis used no new phenotypic data to find candidate immune exposures, relying instead on TCR beta sequences and their occurrence across donors. An earlier analysis of around 640 of the donors used high-throughput TCR beta sequencing to judge whether each TCR beta V gene segment behaved as functional or pseudogenic. Donor age, sex, ethnicity and CMV serostatus were compiled together with the repertoire data. Genome-wide SNP genotypes for about three fifths of the roughly 670 donors were used in a later genetic analysis, which treated that subset as a discovery cohort. All discovery cohort repertoires had been generated using a single sequencing platform. HLA typing included class I and class II loci at four-digit resolution. Typing coverage differed by locus: A, B, C, DRB1 and DQB1 were typed in roughly 620-630 donors, DQA1 in approximately 520, DPA1 in some 610, and DPB1 in around 440. Roughly 5 DR-DQ haplotypes were handled as single units for association and clustering, since linkage in the cohort was strong. Among roughly 400 genotyped donors of the cohort, an average of approximately 220,000 unique TCR beta nucleotide sequences was sequenced per donor, of which roughly 18% were non-productive. The paper's findings and limits, for the study overall: A further reported finding was that TCR beta sequences accurately predicted the HLA-A and HLA-B alleles for most subjects in the first cohort. A group of highly shared sequence variants was considered likely to be a technical artifact of the sequencing pipeline. Cytomegalovirus status was reported to be diagnosed by the classifier with high specificity and sensitivity in both the original and validation cohorts. Specific HLA alleles were associated with around 18,000 TCR beta sequences at a false discovery rate of 0.05 in a later analysis. Compared with the approximately 670-donor mean, donors in an Asian-associated ancestry cluster had fewer N-insertions in productive TCRs, according to a later genetic analysis. Some IMGT-functional V segments, including TRBV6-2 and TRBV6-3, could not be told apart with the 87-base-pair reads, so those segments were excluded. It was suggested by the authors that the approach could potentially be generalized to other disease states and immunological phenotypes. Correlated functional status among segregating V segments might be attributable to linkage disequilibrium, but an unknown experimental factor could not be ruled out. Because some donors lacked HLA typing at each locus, the association tests relied only on the typed subset. In the study, approximately 160 TCR beta chains were listed as associated with cytomegalovirus. A later analysis found that TCR association rates varied across HLA loci, with DRB1 alleles showing the most associated TCRs and HLA-C alleles the fewest. In a later analysis, most CMV-associated TCR beta chains were found to appear HLA-restricted, with HLA associations seemingly driven largely by CMV exposure. According to a later analysis, parvovirus B19, influenza, CMV and Epstein-Barr virus appeared linked to several top co-occurrence clusters. Across donors, most TCR sequences were observed very rarely, whereas some public TCRs were present in many individuals. Presence/absence analyses assumed roughly uniform sequencing depth across donors, an assumption that may not hold. An association between a missense DCLRE1C variant and V-gene and J-gene trimming of TCR beta chains was found in a later genetic analysis and replicated in an independent cohort. Because counts were too low, seventeen rarely observed V segments, including chromosome 9 orphons, were excluded from the earlier analysis of 587 of the donors. This cohort had only TCR beta chains sequenced, and the lack of alpha or paired-chain data limited which features could be detected. In vitro tests confirmed that a few of the cytomegalovirus-associated TCR beta chains recognize cytomegalovirus antigens. An earlier analysis of some 560 of the donors showed that most TCR beta V segments appeared in productive rearrangements either about 87% or about 30% of the time, which broadly matched IMGT annotations. A later analysis found that HLA-associated TCR beta chains were more clonally expanded and had lower generation probabilities than equally common non-associated chains. The only immune exposure information available for the cohort was CMV serostatus. Strong co-occurrence of HLA alleles, especially DR and DQ, made assigning TCR associations to individual alleles difficult.

The cohort comprised under 700 healthy bone marrow donors. At the time of sampling, every cohort member was nominally healthy, though immune exposures that went unrecorded were likely present. The donor tested CMV seropositive and was one of the 289 seropositive cohort members. A peripheral blood sample was collected from each donor, and TCR beta sequencing was performed on peripheral blood mononuclear cells. The Qiagen DNeasy Blood Extraction Kit was used to extract genomic DNA from the blood cell samples. V is pruned by 0 bases and J by 3 bases, leaving 7 bases of the junction without a gene match. The CDR3, from cysteine to phenylalanine, totals 18 residues. Solely the CDR3 DNA is kept, with 54 bases framed from the first base. In the germline V gene (reference sequence), CDR1 corresponds to LNHNV and CDR2 to YYDKDF.

The sample consisted of PBMCs. The sequence joins TRBV15 to TRBJ2-3; the junction holds 12 bases that match TRBD2. The source is a man aged 35 to 55 in good health and CMV-seropositive. The sequence in DNA is TGTGCCACCAGCAGAGATAAACTAGCGGGAGGAAGGACAGATACGCAGTATTTT. This encodes CATSRDKLAGGRTDTQYF.